These 5 T cell receptor beta chains came from one sample sequenced in a study of blood T cell repertoires in COVID-19. TCRdb's table, derived via immunoSEQ multiplex PCR, lists solely in-frame clones and lacks some. The repertoire includes about 240,000 clones, more than 75% of them detected once, and around 3% sits in the top ten. The sequenced sample was PBMCs or T cells enriched from blood (not recorded which). Receptors originate from a woman aged 40 to 50 with acute COVID-19.

V and J are TRBV5-4 and TRBJ2-7, with 9 bases fitting TRBD2. Per the germline V gene, CDR1 is SGHNT and CDR2 is YYREEE (reference sequence). The ends lost 10 bases at V and 3 bases at J; junction bases unmatched: 23. There are 18 residues in the CDR3. This CDR3 reads CASRSDGLASTTRYEQYF. The CDR3 region has the DNA TGTGCCTCCCGCTCCGATGGACTAGCGTCCACAACCCGCTACGAGCAGTACTTC.

The chain combines TRBV14 with TRBJ2-1; D is ambiguous. V was trimmed by 4 bases and J by 2 bases, leaving 9 bases between them. Germline CDR1 is SGHDN and CDR2 is FVKESK. The CDR3 is 14 residues long. CDR3 sequence: CASSPLLAYNEQFF. CDR3 in DNA: TGTGCCAGCAGCCCCCTTCTAGCCTACAATGAGCAGTTCTTC.

CDR3 protein: CASSVDLGRTGELFF. The CDR3 bases are TGTGCCAGCAGCGTAGATTTAGGGAGGACCGGGGAGCTGTTTTTT. This chain joins TRBV9 and TRBJ2-2, with a possible D match to TRBD2 (6 bases). The CDR3 is made up of 15 amino acids. The germline CDR1 and CDR2 sequences are SGDLS and YYNGEE. Trimming cost V 0 bases and J 5 bases, with 11 bases left between them.

The J gene is TRBJ2-5, the V gene TRBV5-1, with a weak D call TRBD1 (6 bases). This CDR3 contains 14 residues. V was trimmed by 0 bases and J by 7 bases, leaving 13 bases between them. In germline, CDR1 is SGHRS, CDR2 YFSETQ. CDR3 sequence (DNA): TGCGCCAGCAGCTTGGGGCAGGACAGCGGGACCCAGTACTTC. It specifies CASSLGQDSGTQYF.

V and J are TRBV7-3 and TRBJ2-3; 7 bases are shared with TRBD1. Germline CDR1 is SGHTA and CDR2 is FQGTGA. Losses at the gene ends were 2 bases for V and 6 bases for J; bases not matched to a gene: 5. CDR3 length equals 14 residues. The CDR3: CASSLLGQEDTQYF. The CDR3 DNA sequence: TGTGCCAGCAGCTTACTAGGACAGGAGGATACGCAGTATTTT.